The 6 T cell receptor beta chains in this list originate from one sample, sequenced in a study of tumour-infiltrating T cells in Burkitt lymphoma. Only in-frame clones appear in the TCRdb table, and some are missing; sequencing was by immunoSEQ multiplex PCR. This sample has more than 40,000 clones, with around 30% found just once. Sample: tumor tissue. The source of these receptors is a human donor with Burkitt lymphoma.

This chain joins TRBV29-1 and TRBJ2-5; D perhaps matches TRBD2 (5 bases). V gave up 2 bases and J gave up 2 bases, with 9 bases separating them. CDR3 length: 13 residues. Per germline, CDR1 SQVTM and CDR2 ANQGSEA. The CDR3 nucleotides read TGCAGCGTTGAAAGGACTCGGCAAGAGACCCAGTACTTC. Translated, it gives CSVERTRQETQYF.

The chain is built from TRBV5-1 and TRBJ1-6; D gene ambiguous. Germline assignment: CDR1 SGHRS and CDR2 YFSETQ. Trimming removed 4 bases at V and 9 bases at J, with 17 bases between. This CDR3 is 15 amino acids long. CDR3 region: CASSTDTAGASPLHF. CDR3 nucleotide sequence: TGCGCCAGCAGCACTGACACGGCCGGCGCTTCACCCCTCCACTTT.

The chain employs TRBV18 and TRBJ2-1; 7 bases agree with TRBD2. Germline loops: CDR1 KGHSH, CDR2 LQKENI. The CDR3 length is 17 residues. The ends lost 3 bases at V and 0 bases at J; junction bases unmatched: 8. CDR3 protein: CASSPYGGGASYNEQFF. The CDR3, as DNA: TGTGCCAGCTCACCTTACGGCGGGGGTGCCTCCTACAATGAGCAGTTCTTC.

The CDR3: CASTPTGGSYEQYF. The DNA for the CDR3 is TGTGCCAGCACCCCGACGGGGGGATCCTACGAGCAGTACTTC. This sequence joins TRBV9 and TRBJ2-7; TRBD2 matches 7 bases. Germline CDR1 is SGDLS and CDR2 is YYNGEE. This CDR3 has 14 residues. Trimming removed 6 bases from V and 1 base from J; junction bases left unmatched: 7.

There are a few counts of this clone. The chain carries TRBV6-5 and TRBJ2-7; TRBD2 agrees at 8 bases. This CDR3 is built from 14 residues. Germline loops: CDR1 MNHEY, CDR2 SVGAGI. The V segment lost 2 bases and the J segment 7 bases; nucleotides outside the gene matches: 7. Here the CDR3 reads CASSYAVAGWEQYF. CDR3 in DNA: TGTGCCAGCAGTTACGCGGTAGCGGGGTGGGAGCAGTACTTC.

This chain joins TRBV11-2 and TRBJ2-6; D is tentatively TRBD1 or TRBD2 (6 bases each). Trimming cost V 4 bases and J 0 bases, with 16 bases left between them. The CDR3 covers 18 residues. Germline loops: CDR1 SGHAT, CDR2 FQNNGV. CDR3 DNA: TGTGCCAGCAGCTACCGGGGGCCTGCGAACTCTGGGGCCAACGTCCTGACTTTC. This encodes CASSYRGPANSGANVLTF.